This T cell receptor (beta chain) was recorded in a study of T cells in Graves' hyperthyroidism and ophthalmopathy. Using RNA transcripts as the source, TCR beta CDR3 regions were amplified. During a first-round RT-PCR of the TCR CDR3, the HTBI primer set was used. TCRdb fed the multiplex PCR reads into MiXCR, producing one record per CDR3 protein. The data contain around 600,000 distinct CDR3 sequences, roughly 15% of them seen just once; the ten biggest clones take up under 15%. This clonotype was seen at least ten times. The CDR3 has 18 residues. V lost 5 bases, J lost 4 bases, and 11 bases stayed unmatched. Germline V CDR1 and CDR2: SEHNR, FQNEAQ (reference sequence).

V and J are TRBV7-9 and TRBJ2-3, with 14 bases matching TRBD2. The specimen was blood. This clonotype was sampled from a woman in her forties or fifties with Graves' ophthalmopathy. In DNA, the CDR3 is TGTGCCAGCAGCAAGTCCGGGACTAGCGGGAGAAGGGCAGATACGCAGTATTTT. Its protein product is CASSKSGTSGRRADTQYF.